This T cell receptor (beta chain) was documented in a study of blood T cell repertoires in COVID-19. In the study overall: PBMCs, B-cell-depleted T cells, or T cells provided the cDNA or gDNA that made up the material.

Profiled with immunoSEQ multiplex PCR; TCRdb holds only in-frame clones, not every one. The sample consists of about 360,000 clones, about 88% of them appearing once. This clone was detected a few times. It was during active infection that Seattle patients were enrolled and then longitudinally followed. This TCR came from a woman aged 55-69 years with COVID-19, enrolled during active disease. Specimen: peripheral blood.

CDR3 coding DNA: TGCGCCAGCAGCAGTCGACTAGCGGGGAATGCAGATACGCAGTATTTT. This encodes CASSSRLAGNADTQYF. This chain uses TRBV4-1 with TRBJ2-3; TRBD2 matches 11 bases. CDR3 length: 16 amino acids. From germline, CDR1 is MGHRA and CDR2 YSYEKL. Trimming cost V 5 bases and J 4 bases; bases outside gene matches: 8.